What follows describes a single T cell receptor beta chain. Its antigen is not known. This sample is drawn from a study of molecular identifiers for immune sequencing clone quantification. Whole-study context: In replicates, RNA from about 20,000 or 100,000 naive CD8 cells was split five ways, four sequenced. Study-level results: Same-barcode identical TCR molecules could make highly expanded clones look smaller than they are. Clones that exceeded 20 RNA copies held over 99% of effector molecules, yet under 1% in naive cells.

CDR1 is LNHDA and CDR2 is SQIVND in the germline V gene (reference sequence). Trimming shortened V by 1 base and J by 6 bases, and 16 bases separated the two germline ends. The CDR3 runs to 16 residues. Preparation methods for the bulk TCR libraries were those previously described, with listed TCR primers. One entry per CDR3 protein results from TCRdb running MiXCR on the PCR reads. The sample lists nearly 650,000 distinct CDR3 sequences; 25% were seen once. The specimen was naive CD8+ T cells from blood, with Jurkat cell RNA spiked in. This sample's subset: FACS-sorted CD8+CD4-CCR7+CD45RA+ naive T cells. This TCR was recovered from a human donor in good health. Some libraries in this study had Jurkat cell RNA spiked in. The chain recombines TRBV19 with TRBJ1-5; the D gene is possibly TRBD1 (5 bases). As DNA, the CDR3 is TGTGCCAGTAGTATAGGCCCTTGGGGGGTCCGTCAGCCCCAGCATTTT. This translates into CASSIGPWGVRQPQHF. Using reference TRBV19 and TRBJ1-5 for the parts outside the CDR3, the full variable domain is DGGITQSPKYLFRKEGQNVTLSCEQNLNHDAMYWYRQDPGQGLRLIYYSQIVNDFQKGDIAEGYSVSREKKESFPLTVTSAQKNPTAFYLCASSIGPWGVRQPQHFGDGTRLSIL.